A selection of T cell receptor beta chains follows, all from one sample in a study of T-cell reconstitution after alpha-beta-depleted transplantation in children. TCRdb redid the calling of the PCR reads with MiXCR, one entry per CDR3 protein. In the table there are around 960,000 distinct CDR3 sequences, roughly 29% of which are singletons. Sequenced material: PBMCs, mostly from graft donor cells, taken 360 days after TCRalphabeta/CD19-depleted stem cell transplant. These receptors came from a boy under two years old who had a stem cell transplant for SCID, so the T cells may come from the graft donor. Each CDR3 is given with its conserved first and last residue. D genes are given only for firm matches. Not every row has a clone size; where given, it reads once, few, many or a size class.

clone size,D gene,J gene,V gene,CDR3 DNA,CDR3 protein
NA,NA,TRBJ2-3,TRBV15,TGTGCCACCAGCAGAACCACAGATACGCAGTATTTT,CATSRTTDTQYF
NA,NA,TRBJ1-1,TRBV5-1,TGCGCCAGCAGCATAGGACAGAGGACTGAAGCTTTCTTT,CASSIGQRTEAFF
few,TRBD1,TRBJ1-1,TRBV12-3/TRBV12-4,TGTGCCAGCAGTTTAGCCAAGGGACAGGGAAACACTGAAGCTTTCTTT,CASSLAKGQGNTEAFF
once,NA,TRBJ2-3,TRBV5-1,TGCGCCAGCAGCTCCAACAGGGTTCACACAGATACGCAGTATTTT,CASSSNRVHTDTQYF
few,NA,TRBJ2-7,TRBV6-5,TGTGCCAGCAGTTACTCCTACAGGGACGAGCAGTACTTC,CASSYSYRDEQYF
few,NA,TRBJ1-1,TRBV3-1,TGTGCCAGCAGTCAAACCGGGTTTGCCCCCACTGAAGCTTTCTTT,CASSQTGFAPTEAFF
NA,NA,TRBJ2-2,TRBV7-9,TGTGCCAGAGAATCCCCGGCGCCAATCACCGGGGAGCTGTTTTTT,CARESPAPITGELFF
NA,NA,TRBJ1-2,TRBV11-1,TGTGCCAGCAGCTACGGTCTTCGGAGTGGCTATGGCTACACCTTC,CASSYGLRSGYGYTF
NA,NA,TRBJ1-1,TRBV12-3/TRBV12-4,TGTGCCACGCGAGGGGGGCAGGACTACACTGAAGCTTTCTTT,CATRGGQDYTEAFF
NA,TRBD1,TRBJ1-1,TRBV5-1,TGCGCCAGCAGCCTCGACAGGGGCGCTAGGACTGAAGCTTTCTTT,CASSLDRGARTEAFF
few,NA,TRBJ2-4,TRBV28,TGTGCCAGCTATGGAAAAAACATTCAGTACTTC,CASYGKNIQYF
NA,NA,TRBJ2-3,TRBV4-1,TGCGCCAGCAGCCCTGATCGGGGGTCTAGCACAGATACGCAGTATTTT,CASSPDRGSSTDTQYF
NA,NA,TRBJ2-7,TRBV25-1,TGTGCCAGCAGTGAATACACAGTCACGGCCTACGAGCAGTACTTC,CASSEYTVTAYEQYF
NA,NA,TRBJ2-7,TRBV28,TGTGCCAGCAGCCAGGAGGGGAGGAACTACGAGCAGTACTTC,CASSQEGRNYEQYF
many,TRBD1,TRBJ2-5,TRBV12-3/TRBV12-4,TGTGCCAGCAGTTCCCTCGACAGGGCGCAAGAGACCCAGTACTTC,CASSSLDRAQETQYF
few,TRBD1,TRBJ2-7,TRBV4-1,TGCGCCAGCAGGCCCGCGGGACAGGGATCCTACGAGCAGTACTTC,CASRPAGQGSYEQYF
NA,TRBD2,TRBJ2-7,TRBV7-3,TGTGCCAGCAGCACCGGGACTAGCGGTCCTAGACGGTACTTC,CASSTGTSGPRRYF
few,TRBD2,TRBJ2-7,TRBV3-1,TGTGCCAGCAGCCCAGAGGGACTAGAGAGATACTACGAGCAGTACTTC,CASSPEGLERYYEQYF
many,NA,TRBJ1-5,TRBV20-1,TGCAGTGCTAGGTCGGGGAATCAGCCCCAGCATTTT,CSARSGNQPQHF
few,TRBD1,TRBJ2-7,TRBV15,TGTGCCACCAGCTTCGGGACAGCCAAAGGCTACGAGCAGTACTTC,CATSFGTAKGYEQYF
NA,NA,TRBJ2-1,TRBV24-1,TGTGCCACGGGAAGCACCCACAATTGGGAGCAGTTCTTC,CATGSTHNWEQFF
NA,NA,TRBJ2-3,TRBV9,TGTGCCAGCAGCGTAGCTGGGGGTTTCTACAACACAGATACGCAGTATTTT,CASSVAGGFYNTDTQYF
few,NA,TRBJ1-2,TRBV5-1,TGCGCCAGCAGCTCGAAGACAGCTAATAACTATGGCTACACCTTC,CASSSKTANNYGYTF
NA,TRBD1,TRBJ1-1,TRBV29-1,TGCAGCGTCGGGGGACAGATGGGGGCTGAAGCTTTCTTT,CSVGGQMGAEAFF
NA,TRBD1,TRBJ2-5,TRBV28,TGTGCCAGCAGTCCCTTGGTGGGCAGGGGGCATGGGACCCAGTACTTC,CASSPLVGRGHGTQYF
few,NA,TRBJ2-7,TRBV6-1,TGTGCCAGCAGTGAATTTCCAGGGGCCACCTACGAGCAGTACTTC,CASSEFPGATYEQYF
few,NA,TRBJ2-7,TRBV5-1,TGCGCCAGCAGCTTTAACCCGGGACCTGCGGGCCTCGAGCAGTACTTC,CASSFNPGPAGLEQYF
NA,NA,TRBJ2-5,TRBV12-3/TRBV12-4,TGTGCCAGCAGCCTCGGGTCGGCGATCCAAGAGACCCAGTACTTC,CASSLGSAIQETQYF
NA,NA,TRBJ2-6,TRBV7-6,TGTGCCAGCAGCTTAGCGGGTGGGGGCGCTGGGGCCAACGTCCTGACTTTC,CASSLAGGGAGANVLTF
few,NA,TRBJ2-5,TRBV28,TGTGCCAGCAGCCGACCGGGGGGCTTGAAAGAGACCCAGTACTTC,CASSRPGGLKETQYF
few,NA,TRBJ2-1,TRBV21-1,TGTGCCAGCAGCAAACCGGCGACAGGGGGCCCCATCAATGAGCAGTTCTTC,CASSKPATGGPINEQFF
NA,TRBD1,TRBJ1-3,TRBV20-1,TGCAGTGCTAGCCAGGGGGCCTCTGGAAACACCATATATTTT,CSASQGASGNTIYF
NA,NA,TRBJ1-5,TRBV29-1,TGCAGCGTTGGGGCGCTCAATCAGCCCCAGCATTTT,CSVGALNQPQHF
many,NA,TRBJ2-1,TRBV7-2,TGTGCCAGCAGCTCTCTAGTAACGGGTAATGAGCAGTTCTTC,CASSSLVTGNEQFF
NA,TRBD2,TRBJ2-3,TRBV7-9,TGTGCCAGCAGCTTCTCAGCGGGGGGGCTGGCAGATACGCAGTATTTT,CASSFSAGGLADTQYF
NA,NA,TRBJ2-2,TRBV4-3,TGCGCCAGCAGCCAGAACAGGGCCCCCACCGGGGAGCTGTTTTTT,CASSQNRAPTGELFF
few,TRBD2,TRBJ2-3,TRBV5-1,TGCGCCAGCAGCTGGATAGCGGGGGACCTCACAGATACGCAGTATTTT,CASSWIAGDLTDTQYF
NA,TRBD1,TRBJ1-1,TRBV5-1,TGCGCCAGCAGCGACCGGGACAGGGTGCGTAACACTGAAGCTTTCTTT,CASSDRDRVRNTEAFF
few,NA,TRBJ2-1,TRBV10-3,TGTGCCATCAGTGGGGCGAGCTCCTACAATGAGCAGTTCTTC,CAISGASSYNEQFF
few,NA,TRBJ2-3,TRBV11-1,TGTGCCAGCAGGCTTGGGGGCCTTGGAATCACAGATACGCAGTATTTT,CASRLGGLGITDTQYF
NA,NA,TRBJ1-5,TRBV20-1,TGCAGTGCTAGTCCAGGACGGAGCAATCAGCCCCAGCATTTT,CSASPGRSNQPQHF
few,TRBD1,TRBJ2-2,TRBV20-1,TGCAGTGCTAGCGGGACAGGGATCACCGGGGAGCTGTTTTTT,CSASGTGITGELFF
NA,NA,TRBJ2-3,TRBV5-1,TGCGCCAGCACTCTAAGCGGAGTGTCCACAGATACGCAGTATTTT,CASTLSGVSTDTQYF
NA,TRBD2,TRBJ2-1,TRBV7-2,TGTGCCAGCAGCTTAGCCCGGGGGACTAGCGGGGAGCAGTTCTTC,CASSLARGTSGEQFF
few,NA,TRBJ1-1,TRBV4-2,TGTGCCAGCAGCCAATTGACAGGTGCGAACACTGAAGCTTTCTTT,CASSQLTGANTEAFF